What follows are 12 T cell receptor beta chains derived from one specimen sequenced in a study of blood T cell repertoires in COVID-19. Some clones are missing from TCRdb's copy, which holds only in-frame ones; the method was immunoSEQ multiplex PCR. The repertoire holds some 330,000 clones, with 70% to 90% as singletons. Sequencing used PBMCs or T cells enriched from blood (not recorded which). The receptor source for this set is a man aged 25 to 45 who had recovered from COVID-19.

The chain carries TRBV7-9 and TRBJ2-7, with no clear D. The V end lost 2 bases, the J end lost 7 bases, and 15 bases lay between the germline ends. Germline loops: CDR1 SEHNR, CDR2 FQNEAQ (reference sequence). The CDR3 is 14 residues long. The CDR3 sequence is CASSLLFTAGEQYF. CDR3 in DNA: TGTGCCAGCAGCTTACTGTTTACAGCAGGAGAGCAGTACTTC.

Of note for this clone: The junction and the germline gene differ at one end; a read error may be behind it. The CDR3 DNA sequence: TGTGCCAGCAGCCAAACTATAAGCGGGAGAGGCACTGATACGCAGTATTTT. This gives the protein CASSQTISGRGTDTQYF. The rearrangement uses TRBV3-1 (or the pseudogene TRBV3-2) and TRBJ2-3; TRBD2 matches at 8 bases. This CDR3 has 17 amino acids. Germline V lookup: CDR1 LGHDT, CDR2 YNNKEL (reference sequence).

V and J are TRBV2 and TRBJ1-2, with D uncertain. Per germline, CDR1 SNHLY and CDR2 FYNNEI. The CDR3 contains 14 residues. Between the trimmed V and J ends, which lost 4 bases and 1 base, there was a span of 10 bases. The CDR3 DNA follows: TGTGCCAGCAGTGCAGGCAGCCTTAACTATGGCTACACCTTC. This codes for CASSAGSLNYGYTF.

This chain connects TRBV27 to TRBJ2-7, with TRBD1 matching 9 bases. Germline CDR1 is MNHEY and CDR2 is SMNVEV (reference sequence). The CDR3 consists of 14 residues. The V and J ends lost 4 bases and 2 bases, in that order; junction bases with no gene match: 3. The CDR3 reads CASSWDRDAYEQYF. DNA of the CDR3: TGTGCCAGCAGTTGGGACAGGGACGCCTACGAGCAGTACTTC.

The rearrangement links TRBV30 to TRBJ2-1, with 12 bases fitting TRBD2. The length of the CDR3 is 14 residues. Losses at the gene ends were 7 bases for V and 6 bases for J; bases not matched to a gene: 7. Germline CDR1 is GTSNPN and CDR2 is SVGIG (reference sequence). In nucleotides, the CDR3 is TGTGCCTCCACCCTAGCGGGGGGGCTCAATGAGCAGTTCTTC. Translating it yields CASTLAGGLNEQFF. The full variable domain, rest sourced from reference TRBV30 and TRBJ2-1, is SQTIHQWPATLVQPVGSPLSLECTVEGTSNPNLYWYRQAAGRGLQLLFYSVGIGQISSEVPQNLSASRPQDRQFILSSKKLLLSDSGFYLCASTLAGGLNEQFFGPGTRLTVL.

This clone was observed a single time. The rearrangement joins TRBV6-5 to TRBJ1-3, with D possibly matching TRBD1 (6 bases). CDR3 length equals 15 residues. Germline assignment: CDR1 MNHEY and CDR2 SVGAGI. V was cut by 7 bases and J by 0 bases, with 13 bases left in between. The CDR3: CASTQGQHSGNTIYF. The CDR3 DNA sequence: TGTGCCAGCACCCAAGGACAGCACTCTGGAAACACCATATATTTT.

In DNA form, the CDR3 reads TGTGCCAGCAGCCCGGCCGCAGGCGCCGGGGAGCTGTTTTTT. It codes for CASSPAAGAGELFF. This chain links TRBV7-8 with TRBJ2-2; D gene unclear. The CDR3 length is 14 residues. The germline CDR1 and CDR2 sequences are SGHVS and FQNEAQ. Trimming stripped 5 bases from V and 6 bases from J, with 13 bases between.

The chain uses TRBV7-6 and TRBJ2-5; TRBD2 matches 7 bases. This CDR3 comprises 16 residues. The V gene's germline CDR1 is SGHVS and CDR2 FNYEAQ. V lost 3 bases, J lost 2 bases, and 9 bases stayed unmatched. CDR3 bases: TGTGCCAGCAGCTTTCAGACAGCGGGGATACAAGAGACCCAGTACTTC. Residues: CASSFQTAGIQETQYF.

The gene calls are TRBV11-3 and TRBJ2-7, with 7 bases identical to TRBD1. The length of the CDR3 is 17 residues. The V segment lost 2 bases and the J segment 5 bases; nucleotides outside the gene matches: 15. CDR1 is SGHNT, CDR2 YENEEA, per germline. CDR3 in amino acids: CASSLTPHRGTYDEQYF. As DNA, the CDR3 is TGTGCCAGCAGCTTAACCCCCCACAGGGGAACATATGACGAGCAGTACTTC.

The chain recombines TRBV24-1 with TRBJ2-2, with 7 bases matching TRBD1. Germline CDR1 is KGHDR and CDR2 is SFDVKD. The CDR3 covers 14 residues. The junction had 7 bases not matched to a gene; V was cut back by 7 bases and J by 6 bases. The CDR3 DNA reads TGTGCCACCAGGTCGACAGGGACGGCCGGGGAGCTGTTTTTT. Amino acid sequence: CATRSTGTAGELFF.

The chain employs TRBV4-1 and TRBJ2-2, with TRBD2 matching 11 bases. Germline-derived CDR1 and CDR2 are MGHRA and YSYEKL. This CDR3 has 19 amino acids. V dropped 0 bases and J dropped 4; count of bases not matched to a gene: 10. The DNA of the CDR3 is TGCGCCAGCAGCCAAGACCTCGTAGCGGGGGGGCCCGTCACCGGGGAGCTGTTTTTT. This gives the protein CASSQDLVAGGPVTGELFF.

The chain joins TRBV5-1 to TRBJ2-7; maybe TRBD1 (5 bases). V was cut by 2 bases and J by 6 bases, with 15 bases left in between. The length of the CDR3 is 14 residues. Germline V gene lookup returns CDR1 SGHRS and CDR2 YFSETQ. The CDR3 region has the DNA TGCGCCAGCAGCTTCGACAGTGATACGCTCGAGCAGTACTTC. Its protein product is CASSFDSDTLEQYF.